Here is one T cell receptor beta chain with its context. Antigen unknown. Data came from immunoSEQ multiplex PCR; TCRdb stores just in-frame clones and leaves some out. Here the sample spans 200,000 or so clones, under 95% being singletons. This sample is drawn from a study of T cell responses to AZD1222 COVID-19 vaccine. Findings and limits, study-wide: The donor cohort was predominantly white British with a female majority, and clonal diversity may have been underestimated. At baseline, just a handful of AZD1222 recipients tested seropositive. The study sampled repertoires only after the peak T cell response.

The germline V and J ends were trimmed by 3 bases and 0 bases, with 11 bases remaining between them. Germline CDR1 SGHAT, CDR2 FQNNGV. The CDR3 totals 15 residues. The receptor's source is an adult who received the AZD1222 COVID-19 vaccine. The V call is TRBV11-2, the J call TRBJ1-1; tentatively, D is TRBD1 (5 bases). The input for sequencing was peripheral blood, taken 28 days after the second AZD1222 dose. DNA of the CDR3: TGTGCCAGCAGCTTCGTGGGGGGATTGAACACTGAAGCTTTCTTT. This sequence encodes CASSFVGGLNTEAFF.